The 6 T cell receptor beta chains presented below share a single source sample, sequenced in a study of T cells in Graves' hyperthyroidism and ophthalmopathy. Researchers amplified the TCR beta CDR3 regions from RNA transcripts. With the HTBI primer set, the TCR CDR3 went through a first round of RT-PCR. Via MiXCR, TCRdb re-called the multiplex PCR reads, giving one row per CDR3 protein. The sample records around 420,000 distinct CDR3 sequences, 15% to 19% being singletons. Sequencing input: blood. These TCRs come from a woman under 30 with Graves' hyperthyroidism.

This clonotype was detected ten times or more. The chain couples TRBV20-1 to TRBJ2-2; TRBD2 matches 13 bases. There are 17 residues in the CDR3. J gave up 5 bases and V 3 bases, and 9 bases lay outside the gene matches. Germline CDR1 reads DFQATT; CDR2 reads SNEGSKA (reference sequence). The CDR3 spells CSARAGLAGVETGELFF. DNA for the CDR3: TGCAGTGCTAGGGCCGGACTAGCGGGAGTTGAAACCGGGGAGCTGTTTTTT.

Many counts were recorded for this clonotype. The V and J genes are TRBV11-2 and TRBJ2-2, with 10 bases identical to TRBD1. Trimming took 4 bases from V and 6 from J; bases not matched to a gene: 11. There are 17 residues in the CDR3. CDR1 and CDR2 (germline): SGHAT, FQNNGV. CDR3 loop: CASSSTGTGDFAGELFF. As DNA, the CDR3 is TGTGCCAGCAGCTCAACCGGGACAGGGGATTTCGCCGGGGAGCTGTTTTTT.

This clonotype turned up a few times. The chain joins TRBV19 to TRBJ2-1; D gene uncertain. The germline V gene has CDR1 LNHDA and CDR2 SQIVND (reference sequence). The CDR3 has 15 residues. Trimming removed 1 base at V and 4 bases at J, with 11 bases between. The CDR3 here is CASSIGGSIYNEQFF. CDR3 nucleotide sequence: TGTGCCAGTAGTATAGGAGGCTCAATATACAATGAGCAGTTCTTC.

This clonotype was counted ten times or more. The chain carries TRBV3-1 and TRBJ2-1, with D perhaps matching TRBD1 or TRBD2 (5 bases each). The germline V and J ends were trimmed by 1 base and 10 bases, with 17 bases remaining between them. Germline CDR1 LGHDT, CDR2 YNNKEL (reference sequence). The CDR3 is 15 residues long. The CDR3 here is CASSQGGATPGEQFF. The CDR3 DNA reads as TGTGCCAGCAGCCAAGGAGGGGCTACGCCGGGAGAGCAGTTCTTC.

In its sample, this clonotype was seen many times. This rearrangement joins TRBV12-3 or TRBV12-4 to TRBJ1-2, with D perhaps matching TRBD1 (6 bases). The CDR3 has 13 residues. V lost 7 bases, J lost 6 bases, and 15 bases lay in between. The CDR3: CASTYRRGHGYTF. DNA for the CDR3: TGTGCCAGCACCTATCGCAGGGGACATGGCTACACCTTC.

This clonotype was found many times. The chain carries TRBV28 and TRBJ2-7; 7 bases fit TRBD1. This CDR3 has 14 amino acids. Germline V CDR1 and CDR2: MDHEN, SYDVKM. Trimming took 6 bases from V and 2 from J; bases not matched to a gene: 7. The CDR3 loop reads CASSPGQFPYEQYF. In DNA form, the CDR3 reads TGTGCCAGCAGCCCGGGACAGTTCCCCTACGAGCAGTACTTC.